One sample yielded the 31 T cell receptor beta chains listed below, sequenced in a study of OX40 agonist ivuxolimab in advanced cancers. The table came from immunoSEQ multiplex PCR; TCRdb's copy has only in-frame clones and leaves some out. The sample lists approximately 29,000 clones, roughly 80% seen once, with 15% to 20% in the top ten. This specimen consisted of CD4+ or CD8+ T cells sorted from blood, obtained in a trial of the OX40 agonist ivuxolimab. All receptors come from an adult with an advanced solid tumor such as melanoma, head and neck, liver or kidney cancer.

The J gene is TRBJ1-3, the V gene TRBV9, with a tentative D call TRBD1 (6 bases). Germline assignment: CDR1 SGDLS and CDR2 YYNGEE. The CDR3 extends over 16 amino acids. V lost 0 bases, J lost 0 bases, and 10 bases lay in between. The CDR3 DNA is TGTGCCAGCAGCGTAGCTACGGGGGCCTCTGGAAACACCATATATTTT. It specifies CASSVATGASGNTIYF. Full variable domain (rest looked up from reference TRBV9 and TRBJ1-3): DSGVTQTPKHLITATGQRVTLRCSPRSGDLSVYWYQQSLDQGLQFLIQYYNGEERAKGNILERFSAQQFPDLHSELNLSSLELGDSALYFCASSVATGASGNTIYFGEGSWLTVV.

The gene calls are TRBV10-3 and TRBJ2-3, with 13 bases identical to TRBD2. After removal of 5 bases from V and 1 base from J, the junction contained 6 bases not matched to a gene. Germline V gene sequence: CDR1 ENHRY, CDR2 SYGVKD. The CDR3 consists of 17 residues. The CDR3 nucleotides are TGTGCCATCAGTATCCGGACTAGCGGGGGTGGCACAGATACGCAGTATTTT. Amino acids: CAISIRTSGGGTDTQYF.

This clone was observed a handful of times. The chain has TRBV7-8 and TRBJ1-1, with D perhaps TRBD1 (5 bases). The CDR3 consists of 13 residues. The germline CDR1 and CDR2 sequences are SGHVS and FQNEAQ. Trimming took 8 bases from V and 3 from J, leaving 13 bases between them. CDR3 in DNA: TGTGCCAGCTTTTTGGGGCTATACACTGAAGCTTTCTTT. Amino acids: CASFLGLYTEAFF.

J is TRBJ2-7 and V is TRBV7-9, with a possible D match to TRBD2 (6 bases). With 5 bases removed from V and 5 bases from J, the gap between germline ends came to 13 bases. Germline V CDR1 and CDR2: SEHNR, FQNEAQ (reference sequence). This CDR3 is built from 13 residues. CDR3 amino acids: CASSGGPFHEQYF. CDR3 in DNA: TGTGCCAGCAGCGGAGGGCCTTTCCACGAGCAGTACTTC.

This clone occurred a few times. The chain is built from TRBV5-4 and TRBJ1-2; no clear D gene. V was shortened by 2 bases and J by 2 bases, with 16 bases between the two germline ends. Germline loops: CDR1 SGHNT, CDR2 YYREEE (reference sequence). The CDR3 has 16 residues. The CDR3 coding sequence is TGTGCCAGCAGCTTTTTGGGCACAGTCATCAACTATGGCTACACCTTC. It codes for CASSFLGTVINYGYTF.

This clone was seen once. This rearrangement joins TRBV6-5 to TRBJ2-7, with TRBD2 identical over 8 bases. Germline V gene data show CDR1 as MNHEY and CDR2 as SVGAGI. V shed 2 bases and J 4 bases; nucleotides not matched to a gene: 7. The CDR3 consists of 15 residues. The CDR3 loop is CASSYRRGAVYEQYF. For the CDR3, the DNA is TGTGCCAGCAGTTACCGGCGGGGGGCAGTTTACGAGCAGTACTTC.

The genes are TRBV7-6 and TRBJ2-3; 10 nucleotides agree with TRBD1. J was trimmed by 6 bases and V by 4 bases; bases with no gene match: 13. Germline loops: CDR1 SGHVS, CDR2 FNYEAQ. This CDR3 region has 17 residues. The CDR3 is CASSSLNDDRGLDTQYF. The CDR3 nucleotides are TGTGCCAGCAGCTCGCTAAACGATGACAGGGGGCTCGATACGCAGTATTTT.

V gene TRBV11-1 combines with J gene TRBJ1-1, with 7 bases fitting TRBD1. With V trimmed by 2 bases and J by 0 bases, 6 bases remained unmatched. The CDR3 sequence is 16 residues long. The germline V gene encodes CDR1 SGHAT and CDR2 FQDESV (reference sequence). CDR3 DNA sequence: TGTGCCAGCAGCTTAACAGGGGCTTGGTTGAACACTGAAGCTTTCTTT. It codes for CASSLTGAWLNTEAFF.

The chain has TRBV13 and TRBJ2-7; tentatively, D is TRBD2 (6 bases). This CDR3 contains 15 residues. V lost 0 bases and J lost 6, with 15 bases in between. From germline, CDR1 is PRHDT and CDR2 FYEKMQ (reference sequence). Written as DNA, the CDR3 is TGTGCCAGCAGCTTAGGAACCGGGGCCGGGGGCGAGCAGTACTTC. Encoded protein: CASSLGTGAGGEQYF.

The chain employs TRBV27 and TRBJ1-1, with D unclear. This CDR3 is 13 amino acids long. Looked up from germline, CDR1 is MNHEY and CDR2 is SMNVEV (reference sequence). Trimming took 1 base from V and 0 from J, leaving 3 bases between them. This CDR3 is CASSLWLNTEAFF. The CDR3 DNA follows: TGTGCCAGCAGTTTATGGCTGAACACTGAAGCTTTCTTT.

V usage is TRBV30 and J usage is TRBJ2-2; D is ambiguous. Trimming removed 2 bases at V and 6 bases at J, with 4 bases between. Germline-derived CDR1 and CDR2 are GTSNPN and SVGIG (reference sequence). The CDR3 consists of 11 residues. The CDR3 DNA is TGTGCCTGGAGTATCTCCGGGGAGCTGTTTTTT. Translating it yields CAWSISGELFF.

Here the CDR3 reads CASSRTSGGLNTGELFF. In nucleotides, the CDR3 is TGTGCCAGCAGCCGGACTAGCGGGGGGTTGAACACCGGGGAGCTGTTTTTT. The J gene is TRBJ2-2, the V gene TRBV7-9, with 14 positions matching TRBD2. The V segment lost 5 bases and the J segment 1 base; nucleotides outside the gene matches: 3. Germline V gives CDR1 SEHNR, CDR2 FQNEAQ (reference sequence). The CDR3 sequence is 17 residues long.

The chain is built from TRBV21-1 and TRBJ2-7; the table names TRBD2, a call not compared with the DNA. TRBV21-1 is a listed pseudogene. This CDR3 contains 18 residues. CDR3 in DNA: TGTGCCAGCAAAGAGGAGTCTAGCGGCCATCCCCAGCTCTACGAGCAGTACTTC. It specifies CASKEESSGHPQLYEQYF.

The V and J genes are TRBV7-2 and TRBJ1-3; 11 bases agree with TRBD1. This CDR3 spans 16 amino acids. The V segment lost 5 bases and the J segment 4 bases; nucleotides outside the gene matches: 7. Germline CDR1 and CDR2: SGHTA and FQGNSA. The CDR3 protein is CASSHGQGAPGNTIYF. Written as DNA, the CDR3 is TGTGCCAGCAGCCATGGACAGGGGGCGCCCGGAAACACCATATATTTT.

The chain recombines TRBV6-1 with TRBJ2-7; D may be TRBD1 (6 bases). The V gene's germline CDR1 is MNHNS and CDR2 SASEGT. The CDR3 sequence is 14 residues long. The V end was cut by 7 bases, the J end by 3 bases, with 16 bases between. The CDR3 DNA sequence: TGTGCCAGCACCTCCTCAGGGGTTGGCTACGAGCAGTACTTC. Residues: CASTSSGVGYEQYF.

The rearrangement links TRBV14 to TRBJ2-1; 10 nucleotides align to TRBD2. The ends lost 4 bases at V and 8 bases at J; junction bases unmatched: 8. Germline values: CDR1 SGHDN, CDR2 FVKESK. The CDR3 loop spans 15 amino acids. The CDR3, as DNA: TGTGCCAGCAGCCCGAGGGTAGCGGGAGGCTATGAGCAGTTCTTC. It translates to CASSPRVAGGYEQFF.

The chain uses TRBV5-1 and TRBJ2-7; 8 bases map to TRBD1. V dropped 2 bases and J dropped 5; count of bases not matched to a gene: 3. The CDR3 length is 13 residues. In germline, CDR1 is SGHRS, CDR2 YFSETQ. The CDR3 nucleotides are TGCGCCAGCAGCTTAGCAGGGGGCGACGAGCAGTACTTC. It encodes CASSLAGGDEQYF. Complete variable domain (other parts from reference TRBV5-1 and TRBJ2-7): KAGVTQTPRYLIKTRGQQVTLSCSPISGHRSVSWYQQTPGQGLQFLFEYFSETQRNKGNFPGRFSGRQFSNSRSEMNVSTLELGDSALYLCASSLAGGDEQYFGPGTRLTVT.

The genes are TRBV9 and TRBJ2-3; D ambiguous. V gave up 0 bases and J gave up 2 bases, with 7 bases separating them. The CDR3 loop spans 14 amino acids. The germline V gene encodes CDR1 SGDLS and CDR2 YYNGEE. CDR3 sequence (DNA): TGTGCCAGCAGCGTAGGGTGGGACACAGATACGCAGTATTTT. As protein: CASSVGWDTDTQYF.

The chain uses TRBV7-2 and TRBJ2-7, with D maybe TRBD1 (6 bases). The ends were cut back, 5 bases at V and 0 bases at J, with 14 bases in the middle. CDR3 size: 15 residues. CDR1 is SGHTA and CDR2 is FQGNSA in the germline V gene. CDR3 region: CASSPFGGPSYEQYF. The CDR3 coding sequence is TGTGCCAGCAGCCCCTTTGGGGGCCCCTCCTACGAGCAGTACTTC.

The chain joins TRBV19 to TRBJ2-1; 9 positions agree with TRBD1. This CDR3 spans 13 amino acids. Germline V gene sequence: CDR1 LNHDA, CDR2 SQIVND (reference sequence). J lost 9 bases, V lost 5 bases, and 5 bases had no gene match. The CDR3 loop reads CASSLQGASEQFF. For the CDR3, the DNA is TGTGCCAGTAGTTTACAGGGGGCGTCTGAGCAGTTCTTC. The full variable domain, its missing parts supplied by reference TRBV19 and TRBJ2-1, is DGGITQSPKYLFRKEGQNVTLSCEQNLNHDAMYWYRQDPGQGLRLIYYSQIVNDFQKGDIAEGYSVSREKKESFPLTVTSAQKNPTAFYLCASSLQGASEQFFGPGTRLTVL.

The genes are TRBV14 and TRBJ2-7, with D uncertain. The CDR3 spans 13 residues. Germline V gene data show CDR1 as SGHDN and CDR2 as FVKESK. V lost 3 bases and J lost 0, with 6 bases in between. This chain's CDR3 is CASSHRASYEQYF. CDR3 bases: TGTGCCAGCAGCCATCGGGCCTCCTACGAGCAGTACTTC.

V usage is TRBV10-3 and J usage is TRBJ1-5, with TRBD1 identical over 9 bases. The CDR3 length is 15 residues. The trim removed 5 bases at V and 6 bases at J, leaving 8 bases unmatched. Looked up from germline, CDR1 is ENHRY and CDR2 is SYGVKD. In DNA, the CDR3 is TGTGCCATCAGTCCCGGGACAGGGCTGGGTCAGCCCCAGCATTTT. It encodes CAISPGTGLGQPQHF.

The J gene is TRBJ2-1, the V gene TRBV5-5; 9 nucleotides agree with TRBD1. V shed 4 bases and J 4 bases; nucleotides not matched to a gene: 3. The V gene's germline CDR1 is SGHKS and CDR2 YYEKEE (reference sequence). There are 14 residues in the CDR3. CDR3 loop: CASSPGTGYNEQFF. CDR3 coding DNA: TGTGCCAGCAGCCCCGGGACAGGGTACAATGAGCAGTTCTTC.

This chain joins TRBV14 and TRBJ2-6; 11 bases agree with TRBD1. The germline CDR1 and CDR2 sequences are SGHDN and FVKESK. This CDR3 has 17 residues. The V gene end was trimmed by 5 bases and the J gene end by 4 bases; junction bases not matched to a gene: 7. CDR3 bases: TGTGCCAGCAGCAACCGGGACAGGGGGACCGGGGCCAACGTCCTGACTTTC. This codes for CASSNRDRGTGANVLTF.

The chain combines TRBV2 with TRBJ2-2; D may be TRBD1 (6 bases). The CDR3 has 16 residues. Per the germline V gene, CDR1 is SNHLY and CDR2 is FYNNEI. Trimming removed 5 bases from V and 4 bases from J, with 17 bases in between. The CDR3 region is CASSRSDSLPTGELFF. DNA for the CDR3: TGTGCCAGCAGTCGTTCGGACAGCCTACCCACCGGGGAGCTGTTTTTT.

The chain links TRBV6-5 to TRBJ2-2, with D unclear. The germline gives CDR1 MNHEY, CDR2 SVGAGI. V lost 5 bases and J lost 6, with 10 bases in between. There are 13 residues in the CDR3. The CDR3 sequence is CASSKDVAGELFF. The CDR3 bases are TGTGCCAGCAGTAAGGACGTCGCCGGGGAGCTGTTTTTT.

The rearrangement uses TRBV19 and TRBJ2-5; D is undetermined. CDR1 is LNHDA and CDR2 is SQIVND in the germline V gene (reference sequence). The V and J ends lost 5 bases and 5 bases respectively, with 21 bases between them. The CDR3 length is 16 residues. The CDR3 nucleotides read TGTGCCAGTAGTTCTCTCGGCGACCCGCTTTCGGAGACCCAGTACTTC. This translates into CASSSLGDPLSETQYF.

The table lists this clone with a count of one. The gene calls are TRBV7-9 and TRBJ2-3, with TRBD1 as a possible D gene (6 bases). The germline V gene encodes CDR1 SEHNR and CDR2 FQNEAQ (reference sequence). This CDR3 contains 13 residues. V was pared by 5 bases and J by 9 bases, with 15 bases between. Here the CDR3 reads CASSEQGIWTQYF. In nucleotides, the CDR3 is TGTGCCAGCAGCGAGCAGGGGATTTGGACGCAGTATTTT.

This sequence joins TRBV28 and TRBJ1-1; tentatively, D is TRBD1 (6 bases). The germline V and J ends were trimmed by 6 bases and 3 bases, with 20 bases remaining between them. The CDR3 has 16 residues. Germline lookup yields CDR1 MDHEN and CDR2 SYDVKM. CDR3 nucleotides: TGTGCCAGCAGGACCCTCAGGGGTGGGGAGGACACTGAAGCTTTCTTT. Its protein is CASRTLRGGEDTEAFF.

The chain employs TRBV21-1 and TRBJ2-7. TRBV21-1 is shown as a pseudogene. CDR3 length: 13 residues. The chain's CDR3 is CASPLRGGYEQYF. CDR3 in DNA: TGTGCCAGCCCCCTCCGGGGCGGGTACGAGCAGTACTTC.

The chain has TRBV9 and TRBJ2-7; maybe TRBD1 (5 bases). V lost 0 bases, J lost 1 base, and 8 bases lay in between. This CDR3 contains 14 residues. From germline, CDR1 is SGDLS and CDR2 YYNGEE. CDR3 amino acids: CASSVAGMSYEQYF. CDR3 nucleotides: TGTGCCAGCAGCGTAGCAGGGATGTCCTACGAGCAGTACTTC.